The 5 T cell receptor beta chains in this list originate from one sample, sequenced in a study of blood T cell repertoires in COVID-19. Profiling relied on immunoSEQ multiplex PCR, and the TCRdb table lists in-frame clones only, not all of them. The table includes about 180,000 clones, around 90% detected once. Sequencing was performed on PBMCs or T cells enriched from blood (not recorded which). Every receptor here comes from a woman in her late teens or twenties who had recovered from COVID-19.

This rearrangement joins TRBV6-5 to TRBJ1-2, with a possible D match to TRBD1 (6 bases). Germline CDR1 reads MNHEY; CDR2 reads SVGAGI. This CDR3 is built from 15 residues. Trimming removed 3 bases at V and 4 bases at J, with 15 bases between. Here the CDR3 DNA reads TGTGCCAGCAGTTATCGGGTGGACAGTCCCTATGGCTACACCTTC. Translated, it gives CASSYRVDSPYGYTF.

V is TRBV14 and J is TRBJ2-6; no reliable D call. From germline, CDR1 is SGHDN and CDR2 FVKESK. Trimming stripped 4 bases from V and 0 bases from J, with 13 bases between. The CDR3 extends over 17 amino acids. CDR3 in amino acids: CASSLIMRSSGANVLTF. The CDR3 nucleotides are TGTGCCAGCAGCCTAATTATGAGGTCCTCTGGGGCCAACGTCCTGACTTTC.

This clone was recorded once. This CDR3 is CASRGQGANSPLHF. CDR3 coding DNA: TGTGCCAGCAGGGGACAGGGGGCGAATTCACCCCTCCACTTT. This chain connects TRBV6-5 to TRBJ1-6; 12 nucleotides match TRBD1. Germline CDR1 reads MNHEY; CDR2 reads SVGAGI. The V gene end was trimmed by 6 bases and the J gene end by 7 bases; junction bases not matched to a gene: 1. This CDR3 has 14 residues.

The chain links TRBV19 to TRBJ1-1; a possible D gene is TRBD1 (6 bases). The CDR3 has 14 residues. The germline CDR1 and CDR2 sequences are LNHDA and SQIVND (reference sequence). Trimming left V 3 bases short and J 1 base short, with 9 bases between. The CDR3 loop reads CASSIGGRNTEAFF. Here the CDR3 DNA reads TGTGCCAGTAGTATCGGGGGGCGGAACACTGAAGCTTTCTTT.

The V call is TRBV28, the J call TRBJ2-5, with 8 bases aligning to TRBD1. J gave up 5 bases and V 6 bases, and 8 bases lay outside the gene matches. The CDR3 has 14 amino acids. CDR1 is MDHEN, CDR2 SYDVKM, per germline. The CDR3, as DNA: TGTGCCAGCAGACGGACAGGGCAGATCGAGACCCAGTACTTC. It translates to CASRRTGQIETQYF. Drawing the rest from reference TRBV28 and TRBJ2-5, the complete variable domain is DVKVTQSSRYLVKRTGEKVFLECVQDMDHENMFWYRQDPGLGLRLIYFSYDVKMKEKGDIPEGYSVSREKKERFSLILESASTNQTSMYLCASRRTGQIETQYFGPGTRLLVL.